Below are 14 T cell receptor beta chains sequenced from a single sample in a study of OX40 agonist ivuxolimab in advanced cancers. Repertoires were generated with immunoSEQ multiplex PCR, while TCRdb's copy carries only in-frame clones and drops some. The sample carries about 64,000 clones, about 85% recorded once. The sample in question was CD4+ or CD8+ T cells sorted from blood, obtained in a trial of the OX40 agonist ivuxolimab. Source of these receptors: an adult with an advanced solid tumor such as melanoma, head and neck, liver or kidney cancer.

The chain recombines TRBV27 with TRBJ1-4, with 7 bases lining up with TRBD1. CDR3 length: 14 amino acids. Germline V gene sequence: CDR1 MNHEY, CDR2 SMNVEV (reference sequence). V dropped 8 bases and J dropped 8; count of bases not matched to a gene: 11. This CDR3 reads CASGKQGVGEKLFF. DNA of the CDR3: TGTGCCAGCGGCAAGCAGGGGGTGGGAGAAAAACTGTTTTTT.

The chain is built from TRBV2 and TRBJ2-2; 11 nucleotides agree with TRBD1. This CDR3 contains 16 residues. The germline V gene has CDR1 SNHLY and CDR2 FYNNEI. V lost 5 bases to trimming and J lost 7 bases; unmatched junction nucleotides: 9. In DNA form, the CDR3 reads TGTGCCAGCAGTAAACGGACAGGGGGCGCGGGCGGGGAGCTGTTTTTT. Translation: CASSKRTGGAGGELFF.

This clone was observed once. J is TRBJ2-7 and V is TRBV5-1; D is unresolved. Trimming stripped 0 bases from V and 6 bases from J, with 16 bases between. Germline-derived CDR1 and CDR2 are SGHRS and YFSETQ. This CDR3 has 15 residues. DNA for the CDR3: TGCGCCAGCAGCTTGGTGCCGGGCAGTTCAACCGAGCAGTACTTC. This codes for CASSLVPGSSTEQYF.

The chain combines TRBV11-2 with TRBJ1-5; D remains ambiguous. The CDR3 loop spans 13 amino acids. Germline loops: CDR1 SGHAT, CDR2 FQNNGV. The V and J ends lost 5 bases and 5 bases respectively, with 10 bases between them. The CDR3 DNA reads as TGTGCCAGCAGCCCCCAGGAGTATCAGCCCCAGCATTTT. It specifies CASSPQEYQPQHF.

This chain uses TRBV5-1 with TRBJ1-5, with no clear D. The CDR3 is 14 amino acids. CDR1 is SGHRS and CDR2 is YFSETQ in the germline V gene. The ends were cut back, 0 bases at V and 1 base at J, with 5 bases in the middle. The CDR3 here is CASSLEGSNQPQHF. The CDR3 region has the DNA TGCGCCAGCAGCTTGGAAGGGAGCAATCAGCCCCAGCATTTT. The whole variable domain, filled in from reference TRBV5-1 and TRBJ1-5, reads KAGVTQTPRYLIKTRGQQVTLSCSPISGHRSVSWYQQTPGQGLQFLFEYFSETQRNKGNFPGRFSGRQFSNSRSEMNVSTLELGDSALYLCASSLEGSNQPQHFGDGTRLSIL.

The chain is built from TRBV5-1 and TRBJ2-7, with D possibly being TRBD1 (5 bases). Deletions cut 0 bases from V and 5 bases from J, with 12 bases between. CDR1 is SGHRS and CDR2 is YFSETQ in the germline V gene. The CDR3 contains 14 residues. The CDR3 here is CASSLGRGSHEQYF. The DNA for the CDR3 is TGCGCCAGCAGCTTGGGAAGGGGATCACACGAGCAGTACTTC. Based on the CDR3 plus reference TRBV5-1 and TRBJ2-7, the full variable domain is KAGVTQTPRYLIKTRGQQVTLSCSPISGHRSVSWYQQTPGQGLQFLFEYFSETQRNKGNFPGRFSGRQFSNSRSEMNVSTLELGDSALYLCASSLGRGSHEQYFGPGTRLTVT.

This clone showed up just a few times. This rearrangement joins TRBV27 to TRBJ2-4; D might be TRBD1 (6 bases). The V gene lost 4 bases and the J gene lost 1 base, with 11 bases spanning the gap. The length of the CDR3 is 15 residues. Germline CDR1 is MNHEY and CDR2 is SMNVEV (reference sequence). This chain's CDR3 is CASSSHQGAKNIQYF. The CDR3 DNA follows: TGTGCCAGCAGTTCACACCAGGGGGCCAAAAACATTCAGTACTTC.

CDR3 sequence reads: CASSLEGPGNTIYF. The CDR3 DNA reads TGTGCCAGCAGCTTAGAAGGGCCTGGAAACACCATATATTTT. The V gene is TRBV7-8, the J gene TRBJ1-3; D ambiguous. Germline assignment: CDR1 SGHVS and CDR2 FQNEAQ. This CDR3 has 14 residues. With 1 base removed from V and 2 bases from J, the gap between germline ends came to 6 bases.

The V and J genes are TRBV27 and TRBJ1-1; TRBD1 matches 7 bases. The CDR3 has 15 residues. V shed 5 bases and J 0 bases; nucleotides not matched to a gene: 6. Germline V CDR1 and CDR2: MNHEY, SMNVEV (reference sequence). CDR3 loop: CASSPVTGVNTEAFF. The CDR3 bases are TGTGCCAGCAGTCCAGTAACAGGGGTGAACACTGAAGCTTTCTTT.

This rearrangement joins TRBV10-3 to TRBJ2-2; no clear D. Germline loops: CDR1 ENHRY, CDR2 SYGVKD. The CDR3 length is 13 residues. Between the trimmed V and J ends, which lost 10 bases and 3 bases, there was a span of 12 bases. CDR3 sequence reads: CATAGRDTGELFF. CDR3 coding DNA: TGTGCCACAGCCGGCCGGGACACCGGGGAGCTGTTTTTT.

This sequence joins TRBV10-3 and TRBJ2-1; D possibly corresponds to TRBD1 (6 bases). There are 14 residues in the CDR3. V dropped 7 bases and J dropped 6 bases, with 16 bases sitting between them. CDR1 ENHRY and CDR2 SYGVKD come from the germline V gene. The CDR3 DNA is TGTGCCATCAAAAGTGGTGGACAGACCAATGAGCAGTTCTTC. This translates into CAIKSGGQTNEQFF.

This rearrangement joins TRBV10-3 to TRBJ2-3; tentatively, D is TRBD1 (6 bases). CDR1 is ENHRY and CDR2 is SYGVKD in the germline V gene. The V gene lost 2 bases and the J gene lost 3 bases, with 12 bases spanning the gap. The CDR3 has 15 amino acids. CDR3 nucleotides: TGTGCCATCAGTGAGGCACAGGGAGAGACAGATACGCAGTATTTT. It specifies CAISEAQGETDTQYF.

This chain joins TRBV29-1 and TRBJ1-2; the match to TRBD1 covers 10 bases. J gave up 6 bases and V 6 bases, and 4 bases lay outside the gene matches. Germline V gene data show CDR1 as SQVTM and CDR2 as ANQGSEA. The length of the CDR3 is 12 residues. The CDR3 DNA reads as TGCAGCGTCCCGACAGGGGGCGATGGCTACACCTTC. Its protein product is CSVPTGGDGYTF. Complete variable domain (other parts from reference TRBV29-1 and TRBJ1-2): SAVISQKPSRDICQRGTSLTIQCQVDSQVTMMFWYRQQPGQSLTLIATANQGSEATYESGFVIDKFPISRPNLTFSTLTVSNMSPEDSSIYLCSVPTGGDGYTFGSGTRLTVV.

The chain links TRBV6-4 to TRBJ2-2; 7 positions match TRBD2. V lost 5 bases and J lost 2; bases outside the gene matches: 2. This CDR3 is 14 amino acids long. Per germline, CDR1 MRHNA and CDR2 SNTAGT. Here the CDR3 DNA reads TGTGCCAGCAGTCGGGAGGAAAACACCGGGGAGCTGTTTTTT. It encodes CASSREENTGELFF.